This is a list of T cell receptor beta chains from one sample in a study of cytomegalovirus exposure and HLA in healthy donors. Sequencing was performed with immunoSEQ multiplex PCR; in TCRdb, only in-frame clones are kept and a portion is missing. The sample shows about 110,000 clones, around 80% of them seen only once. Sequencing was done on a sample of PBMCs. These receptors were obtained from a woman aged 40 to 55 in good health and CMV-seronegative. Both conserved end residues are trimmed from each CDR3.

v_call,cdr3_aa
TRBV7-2,ASSLGTGENQPQH
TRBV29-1,SVDRGGYT
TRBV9,ASSTKMDRGLNTEAF
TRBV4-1,ASSQDFGANTGELF
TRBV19,ASSNERIGEQY
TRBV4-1,ASSPIAGEQETQY
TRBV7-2,ASSRAGQNQH
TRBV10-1,ASSENRGPGYNEQF
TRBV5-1,ASSLAQGAGREKLF
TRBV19,ASSIRHSGNTIY
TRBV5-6,ASSLTARLAGFDTQY
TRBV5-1,ASSLTGLGYEQY
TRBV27,ASSLMRGGNTIY
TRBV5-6,ASSLRDRGRADTQY
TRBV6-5,ASSYGANSPLH
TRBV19,ASSIAWDRSRETQY
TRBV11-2,ASSLGGDEQF
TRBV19,ASSPGVANEKLF
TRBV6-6,ASSRDRDNYGYT
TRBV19,ASSPYRQVETQY
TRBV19,ASSPGTGDLVQASTDTQY
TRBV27,ASSPRGQGNTEAF
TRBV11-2,ASSLISGRVTDTQY
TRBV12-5,ASGLGVKERIGAGELF
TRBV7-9,ASSLSGQGAF